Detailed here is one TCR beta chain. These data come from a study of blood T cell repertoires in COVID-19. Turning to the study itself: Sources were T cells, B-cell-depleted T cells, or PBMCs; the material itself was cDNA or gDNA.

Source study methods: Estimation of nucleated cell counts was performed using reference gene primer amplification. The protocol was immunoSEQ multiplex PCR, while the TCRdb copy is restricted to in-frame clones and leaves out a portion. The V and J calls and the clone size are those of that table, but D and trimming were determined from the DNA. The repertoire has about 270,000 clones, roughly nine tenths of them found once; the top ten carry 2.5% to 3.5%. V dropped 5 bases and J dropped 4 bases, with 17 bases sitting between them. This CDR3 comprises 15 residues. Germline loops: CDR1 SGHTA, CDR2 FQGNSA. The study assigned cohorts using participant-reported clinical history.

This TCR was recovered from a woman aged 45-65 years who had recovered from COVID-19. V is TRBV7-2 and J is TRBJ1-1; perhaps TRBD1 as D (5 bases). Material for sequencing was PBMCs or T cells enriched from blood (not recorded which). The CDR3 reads CASSPRPGVGTEAFF. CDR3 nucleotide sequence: TGTGCCAGCAGCCCCCGACCGGGGGTCGGCACTGAAGCTTTCTTT.